This T cell receptor beta chain is drawn from a study of shared clonotypes between healthy human individuals. CD45RO-negative, CCR7-positively selected cells formed the naive CD8 fraction, excluding terminally differentiated effector memory CD45RA+ cells. Libraries were prepared by immunoSEQ multiplex PCR; TCRdb keeps only in-frame clonotypes and omits some of them. The sample lists a few million clones, about 93% occurring once. Sequencing input: naive CD8+ T cells from PBMCs. This TCR was sampled from a man in his late teens or twenties in good health. Some clones in this sample may be carry-over from other donors' samples.

The CDR3 DNA follows: TGTGCCAGCAGTCTGCTCCCGGGACAGGGGGAGGGACTAGCGGGCCTTTACAATGAGCAGTTCTTC. The encoded protein is CASSLLPGQGEGLAGLYNEQFF. This rearrangement joins TRBV27 to TRBJ2-1; perhaps TRBD2 as D (12 bases). This CDR3 region has 22 residues. Germline V lookup: CDR1 MNHEY, CDR2 SMNVEV (reference sequence). V shed 5 bases and J shed 4 bases, with 36 bases lying between them.